A single sample gave rise to the 15 T cell receptor beta chains below, sequenced in a study of T cell responses to AZD1222 COVID-19 vaccine. Sequencing used immunoSEQ multiplex PCR; TCRdb keeps in-frame clones, though not all of them. The sample includes some 130,000 clones, about nine tenths seen only once; the top ten take roughly 1%. Sequences were derived from peripheral blood, sampled 28 days after the second AZD1222 dose. These receptors were collected from an adult who received the AZD1222 COVID-19 vaccine.

The rearrangement joins TRBV5-1 to TRBJ2-2; the match to TRBD2 covers 10 bases. The CDR3 contains 16 residues. Losses at the gene ends were 4 bases for V and 4 bases for J; bases not matched to a gene: 7. Germline lookup yields CDR1 SGHRS and CDR2 YFSETQ. The CDR3 loop reads CASSPAPSGSTGELFF. The CDR3 DNA reads TGCGCCAGCAGCCCGGCGCCTAGCGGGAGCACCGGGGAGCTGTTTTTT.

The chain couples TRBV25-1 to TRBJ2-3, with 9 bases matching TRBD2. With V trimmed by 1 base and J by 0 bases, 5 bases remained unmatched. This CDR3 contains 17 residues. The V gene's germline CDR1 is MGHDK and CDR2 SYGVNS. Here the CDR3 DNA reads TGTGCCAGCAGTGAATTTAGCGGGGGCCGTAGCACAGATACGCAGTATTTT. Its translation is CASSEFSGGRSTDTQYF.

This chain connects TRBV6-5 to TRBJ2-3; 8 nucleotides line up with TRBD1. The V gene's germline CDR1 is MNHEY and CDR2 SVGAGI. CDR3 size: 14 residues. Trimming removed 6 bases from V and 0 bases from J; junction bases left unmatched: 2. Written as DNA, the CDR3 is TGTGCCAGCAGCCGGACAGGGAGCACAGATACGCAGTATTTT. Protein product: CASSRTGSTDTQYF.

On this clone itself: One end of the junction is discordant with germline, which a read error may explain. This chain uses TRBV19 with TRBJ2-3; 10 positions agree with TRBD2. Germline V gene sequence: CDR1 LNHDA, CDR2 SQIVND (reference sequence). The CDR3 totals 13 residues. The CDR3, as DNA: TGTGCCAGTACCGATCCCGGGACTAGCGCTGCACGTTTT. It translates to CASTDPGTSAARF.

The chain employs TRBV9 and TRBJ2-7; D remains ambiguous. Germline V gene lookup returns CDR1 SGDLS and CDR2 YYNGEE. The length of the CDR3 is 14 residues. V was pared by 4 bases and J by 1 base, with 12 bases between. The CDR3 spells CASSPPITSYEQYF. The CDR3 DNA sequence: TGTGCCAGCAGCCCTCCCATCACGTCCTACGAGCAGTACTTC. The variable domain in full, with the rest retrieved from reference TRBV9 and TRBJ2-7, is DSGVTQTPKHLITATGQRVTLRCSPRSGDLSVYWYQQSLDQGLQFLIQYYNGEERAKGNILERFSAQQFPDLHSELNLSSLELGDSALYFCASSPPITSYEQYFGPGTRLTVT.

For the CDR3, the DNA is TGTGCTAGTGGTTTGGTACTAGCGGGAGGGGGGACCGGGGAGCTGTTTTTT. Its translation is CASGLVLAGGGTGELFF. V gene TRBV12-5 combines with J gene TRBJ2-2; 13 bases fit TRBD2. Germline V gene data show CDR1 as LGHNT and CDR2 as FRNRAP. The V and J ends lost 0 bases and 5 bases, in that order; junction bases with no gene match: 3. The CDR3 sequence is 17 residues long.

The V and J genes are TRBV15 and TRBJ2-6; D not resolved. The CDR3 runs 13 residues. Trimming stripped 5 bases from V and 2 bases from J, with 4 bases between. CDR1 is LNHNV, CDR2 YYDKDF, per germline (reference sequence). CDR3 amino acids: CATSFTGANVLTF. In nucleotides, the CDR3 is TGTGCCACCAGCTTTACTGGGGCCAACGTCCTGACTTTC.

The CDR3 DNA follows: TGTGCTTTTGGTAGGGGGGGCAAAAACATTCAGTACTTC. It encodes CAFGRGGKNIQYF. This chain links TRBV30 with TRBJ2-4, with D perhaps TRBD2 (7 bases). This CDR3 spans 13 amino acids. Germline CDR1 reads GTSNPN; CDR2 reads SVGIG (reference sequence).

Points on this clone: Other DNA sequences in the same sample also yield this CDR3. The J gene is TRBJ1-3, the V gene TRBV7-2; D ambiguous. CDR1 and CDR2 from the germline V gene are SGHTA and FQGNSA. V was shortened by 0 bases and J by 4 bases, with 7 bases between the two germline ends. The CDR3 runs to 14 residues. This chain's CDR3 is CASSLAGVGNTIYF. The CDR3 DNA follows: TGTGCCAGCAGCTTAGCCGGGGTAGGAAACACCATATATTTT.

The J gene is TRBJ2-5, the V gene TRBV7-6; TRBD2 aligns across 10 bases. Germline loops: CDR1 SGHVS, CDR2 FNYEAQ. This CDR3 comprises 15 residues. Trimming cost V 1 base and J 5 bases; bases outside gene matches: 4. The CDR3 loop reads CASSLGLAGDETQYF. The CDR3, as DNA: TGTGCCAGCAGCTTAGGCCTAGCGGGAGACGAGACCCAGTACTTC.

This chain connects TRBV9 to TRBJ1-4, with 7 positions matching TRBD1. The J segment lost 10 bases and the V segment lost 0 bases, leaving 12 bases of the junction unmatched. The germline CDR1 and CDR2 sequences are SGDLS and YYNGEE. This CDR3 is built from 16 residues. In DNA form, the CDR3 reads TGTGCCAGCAGCGTAGCCAGGGGGAAGTCCTACGGAAAACTGTTTTTT. It encodes CASSVARGKSYGKLFF.

In its sample, this clone was seen a few times. V gene TRBV15 combines with J gene TRBJ2-4; 9 bases agree with TRBD1. The CDR3 consists of 16 residues. The ends lost 5 bases at V and 8 bases at J; junction bases unmatched: 13. Germline V gene data show CDR1 as LNHNV and CDR2 as YYDKDF (reference sequence). CDR3: CATSRPTQGARDIQYF. In nucleotides, the CDR3 is TGTGCCACCAGCCGGCCCACACAGGGGGCGCGGGACATTCAGTACTTC.

The rearrangement links TRBV6-2 or TRBV6-3 to TRBJ1-5; 7 bases are shared with TRBD1. The V and J ends lost 4 bases and 4 bases, in that order; junction bases with no gene match: 4. Germline CDR1 is MNHEY and CDR2 is SVGEGT. This CDR3 has 14 residues. The CDR3 coding sequence is TGTGCCAGCAGTTGGGACAGTGGGAATCAGCCCCAGCATTTT. The encoded protein is CASSWDSGNQPQHF.

This chain links TRBV7-6 with TRBJ2-5; 7 positions agree with TRBD1. The CDR3 is 15 residues long. Looked up from germline, CDR1 is SGHVS and CDR2 is FNYEAQ. Unmatched junction bases numbered 7, after V lost 5 bases and J lost 1 base. This chain's CDR3 is CASSARGQLQETQYF. As DNA, the CDR3 is TGTGCCAGCAGCGCCAGGGGACAGCTCCAAGAGACCCAGTACTTC.

This chain uses TRBV9 with TRBJ1-1, with 11 bases identical to TRBD1. The CDR3 spans 15 residues. Germline CDR1 SGDLS, CDR2 YYNGEE. J lost 1 base, V lost 5 bases, and 4 bases had no gene match. The DNA of the CDR3 is TGTGCCAGCAGGGGTGGGACAGGGGGGAACACTGAAGCTTTCTTT. Translation: CASRGGTGGNTEAFF. Supplemented by reference TRBV9 and TRBJ1-1, the full variable domain reads DSGVTQTPKHLITATGQRVTLRCSPRSGDLSVYWYQQSLDQGLQFLIQYYNGEERAKGNILERFSAQQFPDLHSELNLSSLELGDSALYFCASRGGTGGNTEAFFGQGTRLTVV.